This record looks at one T cell receptor beta chain sequence and its context. Original processing notes: Cell counts per sample came from amplifying reference gene primers. TCRdb's copy holds only in-frame clones and misses some; the assay was immunoSEQ multiplex PCR. D and trimming were read from the DNA, whereas the V and J calls and clone size are those reported in that table. The table has 180,000 or so clones, approximately 80% seen once. Germline V lookup: CDR1 MNHNS, CDR2 SASEGT. The CDR3 is 17 residues long. V shed 2 bases, J shed 2 bases, and the junction held 8 bases outside the gene matches. This sample is drawn from a study of blood T cell repertoires in COVID-19.

The clonotype comes from a man aged 50-60 years who had recovered from COVID-19. This sequence joins TRBV6-1 and TRBJ2-3; 9 nucleotides agree with TRBD1. Material for sequencing was PBMCs or T cells enriched from blood (not recorded which). The CDR3 DNA reads as TGTGCCAGCAGTGAAAGGAAAGGACAGGGGACCACAGATACGCAGTATTTT. This translates into CASSERKGQGTTDTQYF.